What follows describes a single T cell receptor beta chain. The beta constant-region primer was an equimolar mix of two oligonucleotides covering TRBC1 and TRBC2. Ligated cDNA was amplified by four rounds of PCR with nested alpha and beta constant-region primers and SP2. TCRdb reanalysed the UMI-ligation and nested PCR reads using MiXCR and keeps one entry per CDR3 protein. The data hold roughly 80,000 distinct CDR3 sequences, with roughly 9.2% observed a single time. CMV status came from CD4+ T cell IFNgamma after overnight CMV lysate stimulation of fresh PBMCs. Cells stained for CD3, CD4, CD8, CD45RA, CD27 and viability were sorted into four CD45RA/CD27 subsets. This sample was included in a study of naive and memory T cell subsets. Sequenced sample: naive CD8+ T cells from blood. This clonotype was obtained from a human donor in good health.

The CDR3 nucleotides read TGCGCCAGCAGCCCTAAGACAGGGGCTGTAAATGGCTACACCTTC. It specifies CASSPKTGAVNGYTF. The chain has TRBV5-1 and TRBJ1-2; 8 nucleotides agree with TRBD1. Losses at the gene ends were 4 bases for V and 6 bases for J; bases not matched to a gene: 11. The CDR3 loop spans 15 amino acids. CDR1 SGHRS and CDR2 YFSETQ come from the germline V gene.